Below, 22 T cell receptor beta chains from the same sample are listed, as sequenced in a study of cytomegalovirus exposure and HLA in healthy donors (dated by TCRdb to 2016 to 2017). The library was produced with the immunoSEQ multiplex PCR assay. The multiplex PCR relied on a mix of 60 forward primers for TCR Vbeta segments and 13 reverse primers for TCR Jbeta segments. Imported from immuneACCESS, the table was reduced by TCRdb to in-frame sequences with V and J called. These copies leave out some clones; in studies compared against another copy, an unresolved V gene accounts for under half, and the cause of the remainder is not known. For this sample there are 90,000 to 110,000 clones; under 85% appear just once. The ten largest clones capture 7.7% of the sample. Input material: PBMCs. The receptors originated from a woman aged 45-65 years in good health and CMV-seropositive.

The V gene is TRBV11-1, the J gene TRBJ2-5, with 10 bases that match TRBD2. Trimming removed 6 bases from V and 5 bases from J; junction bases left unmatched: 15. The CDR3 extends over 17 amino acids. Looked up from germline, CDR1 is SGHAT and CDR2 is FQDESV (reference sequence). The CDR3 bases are TGTGCCAGCAGTCTTCTTTTAGCGGGAGGAGGAGAGGAGACCCAGTACTTC. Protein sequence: CASSLLLAGGGEETQYF.

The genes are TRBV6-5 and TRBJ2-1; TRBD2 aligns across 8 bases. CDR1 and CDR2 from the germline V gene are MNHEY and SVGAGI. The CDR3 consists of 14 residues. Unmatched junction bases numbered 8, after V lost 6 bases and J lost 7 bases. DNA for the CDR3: TGTGCCAGCAGGACGGGAGGGCCGGGGAATGAGCAGTTCTTC. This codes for CASRTGGPGNEQFF.

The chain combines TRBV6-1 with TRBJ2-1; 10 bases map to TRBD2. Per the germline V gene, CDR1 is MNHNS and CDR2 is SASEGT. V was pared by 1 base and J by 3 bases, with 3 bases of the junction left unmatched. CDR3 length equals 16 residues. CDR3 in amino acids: CASSEGLAGVYNEQFF. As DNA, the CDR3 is TGTGCCAGCAGTGAAGGTCTAGCGGGAGTCTACAATGAGCAGTTCTTC.

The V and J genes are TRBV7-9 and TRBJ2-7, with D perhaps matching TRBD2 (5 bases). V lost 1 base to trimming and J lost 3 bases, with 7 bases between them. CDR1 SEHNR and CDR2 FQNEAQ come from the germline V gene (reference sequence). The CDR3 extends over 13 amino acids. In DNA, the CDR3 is TGTGCCAGCAGCTTAGGGAGCGGCTACGAGCAGTACTTC. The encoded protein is CASSLGSGYEQYF.

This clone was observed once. CDR3 coding DNA: TGCGCCAGTCCAGTGGGGGGCAGGGGGAAGCCCCAGTACTTC. Its protein is CASPVGGRGKPQYF. This sequence joins TRBV10-1 and TRBJ2-5; TRBD1 is a possible D gene (7 bases). Germline CDR1 WNHNN, CDR2 SYGVQD (reference sequence). Trimming pared 9 bases from V and 9 bases from J, leaving 23 bases between. The CDR3 covers 14 residues.

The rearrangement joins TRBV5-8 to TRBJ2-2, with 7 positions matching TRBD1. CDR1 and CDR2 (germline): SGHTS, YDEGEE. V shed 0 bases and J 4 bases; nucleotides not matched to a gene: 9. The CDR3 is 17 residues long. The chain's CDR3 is CASSLERDRLFTGELFF. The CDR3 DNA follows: TGTGCCAGCAGCTTGGAGAGGGACAGATTATTCACCGGGGAGCTGTTTTTT.

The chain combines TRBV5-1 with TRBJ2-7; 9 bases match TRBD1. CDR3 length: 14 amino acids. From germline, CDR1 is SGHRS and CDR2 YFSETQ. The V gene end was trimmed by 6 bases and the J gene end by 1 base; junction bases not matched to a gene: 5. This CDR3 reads CASTRDRASYEQYF. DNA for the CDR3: TGCGCCAGCACCCGGGACAGGGCTTCCTACGAGCAGTACTTC.

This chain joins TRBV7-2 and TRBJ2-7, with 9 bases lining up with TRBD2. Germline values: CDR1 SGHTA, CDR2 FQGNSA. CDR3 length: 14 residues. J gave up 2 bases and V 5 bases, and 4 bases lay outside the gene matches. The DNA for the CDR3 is TGTGCCAGCAGCCCGACTAGCGGAACCTACGAGCAGTACTTC. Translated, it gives CASSPTSGTYEQYF.

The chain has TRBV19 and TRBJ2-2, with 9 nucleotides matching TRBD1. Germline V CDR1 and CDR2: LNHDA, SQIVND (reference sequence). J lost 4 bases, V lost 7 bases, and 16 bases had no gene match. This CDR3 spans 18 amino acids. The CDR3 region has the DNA TGTGCCAGTATCCCCGGGACAGGGACGTTGGTCTCCACCGGGGAGCTGTTTTTT. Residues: CASIPGTGTLVSTGELFF.

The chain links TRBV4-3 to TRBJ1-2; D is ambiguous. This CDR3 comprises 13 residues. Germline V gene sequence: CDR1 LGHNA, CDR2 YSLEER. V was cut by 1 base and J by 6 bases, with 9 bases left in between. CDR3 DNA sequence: TGCGCCAGCAGCCAAGGACTGAGCGATGGCTACACCTTC. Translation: CASSQGLSDGYTF.

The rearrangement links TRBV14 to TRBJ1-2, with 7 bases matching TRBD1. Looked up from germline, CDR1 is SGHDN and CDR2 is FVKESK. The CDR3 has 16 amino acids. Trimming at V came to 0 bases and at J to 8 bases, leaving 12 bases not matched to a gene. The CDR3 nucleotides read TGTGCCAGCAGCCAAGAAGAGGGGCCCGGGACAGTCGGCTACACCTTC. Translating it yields CASSQEEGPGTVGYTF. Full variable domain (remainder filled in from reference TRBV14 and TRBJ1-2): EAGVTQFPSHSVIEKGQTVTLRCDPISGHDNLYWYRRVMGKEIKFLLHFVKESKQDESGMPNNRFLAERTGGTYSTLKVQPAELEDSGVYFCASSQEEGPGTVGYTFGSGTRLTVV.

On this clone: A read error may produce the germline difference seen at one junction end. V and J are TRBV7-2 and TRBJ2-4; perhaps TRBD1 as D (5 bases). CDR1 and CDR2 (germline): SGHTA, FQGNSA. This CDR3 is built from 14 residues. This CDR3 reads CASSQGSAKNSQYF. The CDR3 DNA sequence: TGTGCCAGCAGCCAGGGATCTGCCAAAAACAGTCAGTACTTC.

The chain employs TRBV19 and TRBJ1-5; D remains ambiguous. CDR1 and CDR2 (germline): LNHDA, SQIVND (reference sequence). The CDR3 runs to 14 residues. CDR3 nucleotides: TGTGCTACTAGCCAAGACTCGGTCTATCAGCCCCAGCATTTT. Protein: CATSQDSVYQPQHF.

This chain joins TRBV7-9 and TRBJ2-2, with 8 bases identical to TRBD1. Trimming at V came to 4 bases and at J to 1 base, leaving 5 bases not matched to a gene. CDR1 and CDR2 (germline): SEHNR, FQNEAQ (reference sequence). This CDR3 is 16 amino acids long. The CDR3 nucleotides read TGTGCCAGCAGCTACAGGGGGAGTGTGAACACCGGGGAGCTGTTTTTT. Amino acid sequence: CASSYRGSVNTGELFF.

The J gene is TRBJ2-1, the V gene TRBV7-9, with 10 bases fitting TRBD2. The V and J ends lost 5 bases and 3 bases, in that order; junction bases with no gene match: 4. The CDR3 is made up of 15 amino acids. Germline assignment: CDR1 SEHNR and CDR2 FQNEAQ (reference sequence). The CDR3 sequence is CASSSGLAVYNEQFF. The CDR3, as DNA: TGTGCCAGCAGCAGTGGACTAGCGGTCTACAATGAGCAGTTCTTC.

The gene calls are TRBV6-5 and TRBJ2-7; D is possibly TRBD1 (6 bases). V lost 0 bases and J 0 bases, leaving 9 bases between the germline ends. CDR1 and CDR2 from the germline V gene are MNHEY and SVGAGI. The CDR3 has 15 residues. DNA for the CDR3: TGTGCCAGCAGTTACTCGACAGGCGCCTCCTACGAGCAGTACTTC. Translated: CASSYSTGASYEQYF.

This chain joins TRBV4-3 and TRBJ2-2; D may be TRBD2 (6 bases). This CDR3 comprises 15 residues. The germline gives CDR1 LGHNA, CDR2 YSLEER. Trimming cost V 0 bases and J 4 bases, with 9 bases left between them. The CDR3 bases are TGCGCCAGCAGCCAAGATGGGGGGAGCACCGGGGAGCTGTTTTTT. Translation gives CASSQDGGSTGELFF.

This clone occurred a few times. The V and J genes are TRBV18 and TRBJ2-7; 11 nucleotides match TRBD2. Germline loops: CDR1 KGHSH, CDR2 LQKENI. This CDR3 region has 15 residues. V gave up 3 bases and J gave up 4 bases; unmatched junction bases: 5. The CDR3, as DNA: TGTGCCAGCTCACCGGTAGCGGGAGGGCCTTACGAGCAGTACTTC. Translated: CASSPVAGGPYEQYF.

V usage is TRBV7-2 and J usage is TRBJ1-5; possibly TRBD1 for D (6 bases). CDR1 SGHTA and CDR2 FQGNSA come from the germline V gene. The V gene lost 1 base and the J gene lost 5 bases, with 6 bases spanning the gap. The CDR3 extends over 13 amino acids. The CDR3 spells CASSLGTDQPQHF. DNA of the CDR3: TGTGCCAGCAGCTTAGGGACAGATCAGCCCCAGCATTTT.

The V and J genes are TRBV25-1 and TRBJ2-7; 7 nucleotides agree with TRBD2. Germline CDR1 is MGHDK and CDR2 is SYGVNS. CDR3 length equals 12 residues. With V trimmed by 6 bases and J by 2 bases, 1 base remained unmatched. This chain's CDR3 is CASRSGAYEQYF. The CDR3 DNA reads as TGTGCCAGCAGAAGCGGGGCCTACGAGCAGTACTTC.

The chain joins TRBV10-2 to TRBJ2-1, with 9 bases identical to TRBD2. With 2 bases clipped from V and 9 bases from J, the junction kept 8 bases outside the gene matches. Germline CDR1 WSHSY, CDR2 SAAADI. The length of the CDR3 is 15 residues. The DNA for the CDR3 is TGCGCCAGCAGTGAGGGGACTAGCTGGGATGGTGAGCAGTTCTTC. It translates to CASSEGTSWDGEQFF.

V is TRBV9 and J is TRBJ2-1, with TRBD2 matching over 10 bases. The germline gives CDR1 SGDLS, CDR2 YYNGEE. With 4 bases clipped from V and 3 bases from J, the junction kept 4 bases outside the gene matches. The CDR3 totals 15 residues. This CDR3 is CASSFTSGNYNEQFF. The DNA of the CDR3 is TGTGCCAGCAGCTTTACTAGCGGGAACTACAATGAGCAGTTCTTC.